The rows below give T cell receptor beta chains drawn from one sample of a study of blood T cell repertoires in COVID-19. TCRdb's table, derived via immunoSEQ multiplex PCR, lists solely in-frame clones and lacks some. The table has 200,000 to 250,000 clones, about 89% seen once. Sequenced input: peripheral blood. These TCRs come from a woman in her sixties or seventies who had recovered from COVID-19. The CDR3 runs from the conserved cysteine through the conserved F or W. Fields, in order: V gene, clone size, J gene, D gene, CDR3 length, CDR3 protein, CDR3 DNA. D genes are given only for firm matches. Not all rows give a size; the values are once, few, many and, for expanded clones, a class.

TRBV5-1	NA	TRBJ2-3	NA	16	CASSSRGITGTDTQYF	TGCGCCAGCAGCTCCCGGGGGATAACGGGCACAGATACGCAGTATTTT
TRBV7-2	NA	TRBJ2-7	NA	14	CASSLMARSYEQYF	TGTGCCAGCAGCTTAATGGCCAGGTCCTACGAGCAGTACTTC
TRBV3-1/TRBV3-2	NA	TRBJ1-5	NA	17	CASSQGAGIPSNQPQHF	TGTGCCAGCAGCCAAGGAGCCGGGATTCCTTCAAATCAGCCCCAGCATTTT
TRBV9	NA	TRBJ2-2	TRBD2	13	CASSVDSGGRLFF	TGTGCCAGCAGCGTAGATAGCGGGGGAAGGCTGTTTTTT
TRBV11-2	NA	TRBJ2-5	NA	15	CASSPLAGAAETQYF	TGTGCCAGCAGCCCCCTGGCGGGGGCCGCGGAGACCCAGTACTTC
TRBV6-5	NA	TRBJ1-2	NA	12	CASPGTYYGYTF	TGTGCCAGCCCAGGAACCTATTATGGCTACACCTTC
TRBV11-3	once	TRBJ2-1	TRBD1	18	CASSLEPGTGVSYNEQFF	TGTGCCAGCAGCTTAGAGCCCGGGACAGGGGTCTCCTACAATGAGCAGTTCTTC
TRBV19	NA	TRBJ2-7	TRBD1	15	CASSGGQGFSYEQYF	TGTGCCAGTAGCGGGGGACAGGGGTTTTCCTACGAGCAGTACTTC
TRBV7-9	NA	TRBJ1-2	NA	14	CASSLVVANYGYTF	TGTGCCAGCAGCTTAGTTGTAGCTAACTATGGCTACACCTTC
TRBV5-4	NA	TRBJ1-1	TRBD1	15	CASISGDRLVPEAFF	TGTGCCAGCATTTCAGGGGACAGGCTTGTCCCTGAAGCTTTCTTT
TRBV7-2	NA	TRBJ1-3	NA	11	CASSRGDTIYF	TGTGCCAGCAGCCGGGGGGACACCATATATTTT
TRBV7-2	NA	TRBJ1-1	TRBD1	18	CASSLSRQGWNTNTEAFF	TGTGCCAGCAGCTTATCCCGACAGGGGTGGAACACGAACACTGAAGCTTTCTTT
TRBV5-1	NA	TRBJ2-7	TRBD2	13	CASSFNGGSQQYF	TGCGCCAGCAGCTTTAACGGGGGGTCACAGCAGTACTTC
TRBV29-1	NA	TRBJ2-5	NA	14	CSVVGSSHQETQYF	TGCAGCGTTGTAGGTAGCAGCCACCAAGAGACCCAGTACTTC
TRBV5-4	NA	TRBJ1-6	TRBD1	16	CASSLAGGGAESPLHF	TGTGCCAGCAGCTTGGCAGGGGGCGGTGCGGAATCACCCCTCCACTTT
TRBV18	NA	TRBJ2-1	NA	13	CASSPPSYNEQFF	TGTGCCAGCTCACCACCGTCATACAATGAGCAGTTCTTC
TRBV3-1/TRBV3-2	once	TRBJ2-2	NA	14	CASSQTARGGELFF	TGTGCCAGCAGCCAAACTGCTAGGGGCGGGGAGCTGTTTTTT
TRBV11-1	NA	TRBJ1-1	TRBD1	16	CASSRSGTGGNTEAFF	TGTGCCAGCAGCCGCTCCGGGACAGGGGGGAACACTGAAGCTTTCTTT
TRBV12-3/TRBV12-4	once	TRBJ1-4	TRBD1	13	CASRADRDRKLFF	TGTGCCAGCAGAGCAGACAGGGATCGAAAACTGTTTTTT
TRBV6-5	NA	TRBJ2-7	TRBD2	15	CASNRLAGGSYEQYF	TGTGCCAGCAATAGACTAGCGGGGGGCTCCTACGAGCAGTACTTC
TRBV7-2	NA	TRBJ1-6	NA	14	CASSSYRVNSPLHF	TGTGCCAGCAGCTCTTACAGGGTTAACTCACCCCTCCACTTT
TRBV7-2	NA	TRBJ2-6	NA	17	CASSLGGPASGANVLTF	TGTGCCAGCAGCTTAGGAGGGCCAGCTTCTGGGGCCAACGTCCTGACTTTC
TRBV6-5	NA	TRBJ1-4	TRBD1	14	CASSNRGLYEKLFF	TGTGCCAGCAGTAACAGGGGGTTGTACGAAAAACTGTTTTTT
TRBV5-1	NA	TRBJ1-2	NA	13	CASSLEGDYGYTF	TGCGCCAGCAGCTTGGAGGGAGACTATGGCTACACCTTC
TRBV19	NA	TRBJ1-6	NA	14	CASSIRGGDSPLHF	TGTGCCAGTAGTATCAGGGGCGGAGATTCACCCCTCCACTTT
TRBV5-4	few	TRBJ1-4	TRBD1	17	CASSLSGTGGRFEKLFF	TGTGCCAGCAGCCTCTCGGGGACAGGGGGTCGATTTGAAAAACTGTTTTTT
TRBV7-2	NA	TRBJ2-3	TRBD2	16	CASSFGTSGSTDTQYF	TGTGCCAGCAGCTTTGGGACTAGCGGGTCGACAGATACGCAGTATTTT
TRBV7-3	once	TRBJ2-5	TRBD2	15	CASSLSGGNRETQYF	TGTGCCAGCAGCCTGAGCGGGGGTAACCGAGAGACCCAGTACTTC
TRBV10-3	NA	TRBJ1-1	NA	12	CAIRGLSTEAFF	TGTGCCATCAGAGGACTCTCCACTGAAGCTTTCTTT
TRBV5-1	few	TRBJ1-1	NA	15	CASSLLTGLGTEAFF	TGCGCCAGCAGCCTCCTGACAGGACTGGGGACTGAAGCTTTCTTT
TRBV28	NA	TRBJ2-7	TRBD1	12	CVTRQGAYEQYF	TGTGTCACGCGACAGGGGGCCTACGAGCAGTACTTC
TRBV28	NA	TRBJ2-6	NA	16	CASSSGSPWGANVLTF	TGTGCCAGCAGTTCGGGAAGCCCTTGGGGGGCCAACGTCCTGACTTTC
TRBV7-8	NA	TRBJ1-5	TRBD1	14	CASSRTGEDQPQHF	TGTGCCAGCAGCCGGACAGGGGAGGATCAGCCCCAGCATTTT
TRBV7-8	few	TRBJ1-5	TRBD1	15	CASRRERGLGQPQHF	TGTGCCAGCAGACGGGAGAGGGGGCTGGGCCAGCCCCAGCATTTT
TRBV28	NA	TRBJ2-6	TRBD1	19	CASSPTGTGLFAGANVLTF	TGTGCCAGCAGTCCCACCGGGACAGGGCTTTTCGCTGGGGCCAACGTCCTGACTTTC
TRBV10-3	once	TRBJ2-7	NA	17	CAISLSDSPTSAYEQYF	TGTGCCATCAGCCTTTCCGACAGTCCAACCTCAGCCTACGAGCAGTACTTC
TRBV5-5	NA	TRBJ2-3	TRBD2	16	CASSLESGGHQDTQYF	TGTGCCAGCAGCTTGGAAAGCGGGGGGCACCAGGATACGCAGTATTTT
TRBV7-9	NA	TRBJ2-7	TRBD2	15	CASSSRLAGGYEQYF	TGTGCCAGCAGCTCGAGACTAGCGGGGGGGTACGAGCAGTACTTC
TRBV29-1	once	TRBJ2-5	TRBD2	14	CSVASGGGQETQYF	TGCAGCGTGGCTAGCGGGGGGGGACAAGAGACCCAGTACTTC
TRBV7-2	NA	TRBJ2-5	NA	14	CASSFPHRRETQYF	TGTGCCAGCAGCTTTCCCCACAGAAGGGAGACCCAGTACTTC
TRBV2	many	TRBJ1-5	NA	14	CASSVEDQLQPQHF	TGTGCCAGCAGTGTGGAGGACCAGTTACAGCCCCAGCATTTT
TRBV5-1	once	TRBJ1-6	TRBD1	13	CASSLGQDSPLHF	TGCGCCAGCAGCCTCGGACAGGATTCACCCCTCCACTTT
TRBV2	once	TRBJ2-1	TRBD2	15	CASSKGLARHNEQFF	TGTGCCAGCAGTAAGGGACTAGCCCGACACAATGAGCAGTTCTTC
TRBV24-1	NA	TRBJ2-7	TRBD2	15	CATSDSGTSGEEQYF	TGTGCCACCAGTGATTCCGGGACTAGCGGCGAGGAGCAGTACTTC
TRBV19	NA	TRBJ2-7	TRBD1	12	CASQDRAYEQYF	TGTGCCAGCCAGGACAGGGCTTACGAGCAGTACTTC
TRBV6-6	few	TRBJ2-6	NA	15	CASSYSRAGANVLTF	TGTGCCAGCAGTTACTCGCGGGCTGGGGCCAACGTCCTGACTTTC
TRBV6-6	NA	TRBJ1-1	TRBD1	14	CASSLDRGLTEAFF	TGTGCCAGCAGTCTCGACAGGGGGCTTACTGAAGCTTTCTTT
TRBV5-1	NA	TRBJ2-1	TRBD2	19	CASSPEGLAGGVSYNEQFF	TGCGCCAGCAGCCCCGAGGGGCTAGCGGGGGGAGTTTCCTACAATGAGCAGTTCTTC
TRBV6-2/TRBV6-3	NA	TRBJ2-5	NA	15	CASSSPGRLQETQYF	TGTGCCAGCAGTTCCCCCGGGAGACTGCAAGAGACCCAGTACTTC
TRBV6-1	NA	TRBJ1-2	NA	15	CASSEVDILNYGYTF	TGTGCCAGCAGTGAGGTTGACATCCTAAACTATGGCTACACCTTC
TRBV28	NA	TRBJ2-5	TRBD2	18	CASSPPRARSLRGETQYF	TGTGCCAGCAGTCCACCTCGAGCGCGCAGCTTGCGGGGGGAGACCCAGTACTTC
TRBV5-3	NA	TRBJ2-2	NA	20	CARSPPCGGPPFVNTGELFF	TGTGCCAGAAGCCCCCCCTGCGGGGGCCCCCCTTTTGTCAACACCGGGGAGCTGTTTTTT
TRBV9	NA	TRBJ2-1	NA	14	CASSPRTSGDEQFF	TGTGCCAGCAGCCCCCGGACGTCAGGGGATGAGCAGTTCTTC
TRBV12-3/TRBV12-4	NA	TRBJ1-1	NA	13	CASSREMNTEAFF	TGTGCCAGCAGCCGCGAAATGAACACTGAAGCTTTCTTT
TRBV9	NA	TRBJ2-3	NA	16	CASNTGWGDVSDTQYF	TGTGCCAGCAATACAGGGTGGGGAGATGTATCAGATACGCAGTATTTT